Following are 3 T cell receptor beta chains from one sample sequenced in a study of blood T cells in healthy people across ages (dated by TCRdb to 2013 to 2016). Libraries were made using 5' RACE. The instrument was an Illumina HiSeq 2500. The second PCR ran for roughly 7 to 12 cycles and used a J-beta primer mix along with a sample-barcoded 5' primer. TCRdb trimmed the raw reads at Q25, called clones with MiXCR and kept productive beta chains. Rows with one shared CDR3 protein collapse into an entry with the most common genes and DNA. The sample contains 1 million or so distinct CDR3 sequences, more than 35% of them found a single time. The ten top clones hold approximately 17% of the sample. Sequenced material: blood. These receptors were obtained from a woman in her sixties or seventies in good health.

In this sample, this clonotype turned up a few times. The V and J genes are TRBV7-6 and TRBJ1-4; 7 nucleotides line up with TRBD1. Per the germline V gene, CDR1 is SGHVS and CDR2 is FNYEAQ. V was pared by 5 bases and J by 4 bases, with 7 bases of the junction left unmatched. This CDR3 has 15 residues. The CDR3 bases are TGTGCCAGCAGCCAATATACAGGGGTTAATGAAAAACTGTTTTTT. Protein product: CASSQYTGVNEKLFF.

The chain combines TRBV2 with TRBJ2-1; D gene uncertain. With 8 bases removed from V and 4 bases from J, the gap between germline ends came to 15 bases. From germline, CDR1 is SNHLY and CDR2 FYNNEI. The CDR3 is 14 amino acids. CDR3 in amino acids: CASSIGAAYNEQFF. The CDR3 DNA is TGTGCCAGCTCTATTGGCGCGGCATACAATGAGCAGTTCTTC.

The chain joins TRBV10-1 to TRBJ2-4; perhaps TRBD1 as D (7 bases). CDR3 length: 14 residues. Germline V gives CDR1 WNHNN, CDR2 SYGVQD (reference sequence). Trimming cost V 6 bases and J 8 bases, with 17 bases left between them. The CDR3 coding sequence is TGCGCCAGCAGGCCAAACAGGGGAGGCGACATTCAGTACTTC. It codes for CASRPNRGGDIQYF.